These 29 T cell receptor beta chains were sequenced from one sample in a study of post-analysis software for immune sequencing data. Overall study results and limits: Higher frequency in patients than in controls was seen for about five TRBV segments, with TRBV5-6, TRBV5-1 and TRBV20-1 among them.

Unique-molecular-identifier-tagged TCR beta cDNA libraries were used. Via MiXCR, TCRdb re-called the PCR reads, giving one row per CDR3 protein. The profile shows 400,000 to 500,000 distinct CDR3 sequences, about 39% of them singletons. No antigen has been assigned to these receptors. The sample was blood. These TCRs come from a girl aged 2 to 10 with multiple sclerosis.

This rearrangement joins TRBV27 to TRBJ2-7; D gene uncertain. V gave up 5 bases and J gave up 0 bases, with 11 bases separating them. The CDR3 totals 14 residues. CDR1 is MNHEY and CDR2 is SMNVEV in the germline V gene (reference sequence). The CDR3 reads CASSKSSGSYEQYF. The CDR3 DNA sequence: TGTGCCAGCAGTAAGTCGTCAGGCTCCTACGAGCAGTACTTC.

A remark on this clonotype: The junction departs from germline at one end; a sequencing error may be responsible. This chain uses TRBV14 with TRBJ1-6; 9 bases line up with TRBD1. The germline CDR1 and CDR2 sequences are SGHDN and FVKESK. The CDR3 has 16 residues. The CDR3 spells CASSSHRDRELAPPHF. The CDR3 DNA follows: TGTGCCAGCAGCTCCCACCGGGACAGGGAGTTGGCACCCCCCCACTTT.

V is TRBV6-2 or TRBV6-3 and J is TRBJ1-2; possibly TRBD1 for D (5 bases). The CDR3 totals 13 residues. The V gene's germline CDR1 is MNHEY and CDR2 SVGEGT. V lost 5 bases and J 8 bases, leaving 15 bases between the germline ends. CDR3 bases: TGTGCCAGCAGTGAACCTACAGGTTCCGGCTACACCTTC. It codes for CASSEPTGSGYTF.

The V gene is TRBV6-5, the J gene TRBJ2-3; D is possibly TRBD1 (5 bases). Trimming took 1 base from V and 2 from J, leaving 7 bases between them. CDR1 and CDR2 (germline): MNHEY, SVGAGI. The CDR3 is 14 residues long. The CDR3 here is CASSYLGPTDTQYF. The CDR3 DNA is TGTGCCAGCAGTTACTTGGGGCCCACAGATACGCAGTATTTT.

This clonotype occurred a few times. J is TRBJ2-1 and V is TRBV20-1; 8 bases agree with TRBD2. The germline CDR1 and CDR2 sequences are DFQATT and SNEGSKA (reference sequence). Losses at the gene ends were 1 base for V and 3 bases for J; bases not matched to a gene: 14. The CDR3 totals 18 residues. The CDR3 region is CSARVGGEKLRIYNEQFF. DNA for the CDR3: TGCAGTGCTAGAGTCGGGGGGGAAAAACTGCGGATCTACAATGAGCAGTTCTTC.

This clonotype occurred a few times. CDR3 protein: CSVARGLDNEQFF. Written as DNA, the CDR3 is TGCAGCGTTGCCAGGGGGCTGGACAATGAGCAGTTCTTC. V usage is TRBV29-1 and J usage is TRBJ2-1; 8 positions match TRBD1. Germline loops: CDR1 SQVTM, CDR2 ANQGSEA. Unmatched junction bases numbered 4, after V lost 4 bases and J lost 5 bases. This CDR3 region has 13 residues.

This clonotype was recorded a few times. The gene calls are TRBV28 and TRBJ2-3; D remains ambiguous. The CDR3 spans 14 residues. The V end was cut by 3 bases, the J end by 9 bases, with 16 bases between. Germline V lookup: CDR1 MDHEN, CDR2 SYDVKM. The CDR3 coding sequence is TGTGCCAGCAGTTTCTCCGGACCGCATCTCACGCAGTATTTT. It translates to CASSFSGPHLTQYF. Full variable domain (missing parts from reference TRBV28 and TRBJ2-3): DVKVTQSSRYLVKRTGEKVFLECVQDMDHENMFWYRQDPGLGLRLIYFSYDVKMKEKGDIPEGYSVSREKKERFSLILESASTNQTSMYLCASSFSGPHLTQYFGPGTRLTVL.

This clonotype was seen a single time. The chain links TRBV5-1 to TRBJ2-6; 12 bases fit TRBD2. V trimming: 4 bases; J trimming: 0 bases; junction bases outside the gene matches: 8. The CDR3 covers 19 residues. CDR1 is SGHRS and CDR2 is YFSETQ in the germline V gene. CDR3 residues: CASSTGLAGPSSGANVLTF. CDR3 nucleotides: TGCGCCAGCAGCACCGGACTAGCGGGGCCTAGCTCTGGGGCCAACGTCCTGACTTTC. Together with reference TRBV5-1 and TRBJ2-6, the CDR3 gives the full variable domain: KAGVTQTPRYLIKTRGQQVTLSCSPISGHRSVSWYQQTPGQGLQFLFEYFSETQRNKGNFPGRFSGRQFSNSRSEMNVSTLELGDSALYLCASSTGLAGPSSGANVLTFGAGSRLTVL.

A few counts support this clonotype. The chain employs TRBV29-1 and TRBJ2-1, with D perhaps TRBD2 (6 bases). The CDR3 contains 14 residues. The ends were cut back, 6 bases at V and 3 bases at J, with 15 bases in the middle. The germline CDR1 and CDR2 sequences are SQVTM and ANQGSEA. The DNA of the CDR3 is TGCAGCGTCCGTAGCGGAGGCGGCTACAATGAGCAGTTCTTC. This sequence encodes CSVRSGGGYNEQFF.

This clonotype was counted at least ten times. The chain combines TRBV7-2 with TRBJ2-2, with 7 bases aligning to TRBD2. The germline gives CDR1 SGHTA, CDR2 FQGNSA. The CDR3 consists of 18 residues. V was pared by 4 bases and J by 5 bases, with 16 bases of the junction left unmatched. DNA for the CDR3: TGTGCCAGCAGCTCCGAAAGGCAAGGGCGGGAGTTTACCGGGGAGCTGTTTTTT. Its protein product is CASSSERQGREFTGELFF.

This clonotype turned up a few times. V gene TRBV7-9 combines with J gene TRBJ2-4; D could derive from TRBD1 or TRBD2 (7 bases each). V dropped 5 bases and J dropped 2 bases, with 19 bases sitting between them. This CDR3 region has 17 residues. Germline V gives CDR1 SEHNR, CDR2 FQNEAQ (reference sequence). CDR3 protein: CASSDRQGGYTKNIQYF. DNA for the CDR3: TGTGCCAGCAGCGATAGACAGGGAGGGTATACCAAAAACATTCAGTACTTC.

This clonotype was seen a few times. The chain links TRBV29-1 to TRBJ2-7; a possible D gene is TRBD1 (6 bases). The CDR3 totals 15 residues. Germline lookup yields CDR1 SQVTM and CDR2 ANQGSEA. Trimming removed 3 bases at V and 2 bases at J, with 17 bases between. The CDR3 nucleotides are TGCAGCGTTGACGGCTTGGCAGGGGACGCCTACGAGCAGTACTTC. Its protein product is CSVDGLAGDAYEQYF.

J is TRBJ1-1 and V is TRBV18, with 8 bases matching TRBD1. Germline CDR1 and CDR2: KGHSH and LQKENI. The CDR3 is made up of 15 amino acids. V lost 3 bases, J lost 1 base, and 4 bases stayed unmatched. The CDR3 region is CASSPGQAQNTEAFF. The CDR3 region has the DNA TGTGCCAGCTCACCGGGACAGGCCCAGAACACTGAAGCTTTCTTT.

This clonotype was counted only a few times. The chain is built from TRBV4-1 and TRBJ1-5; TRBD1 might be the D (6 bases). V was shortened by 0 bases and J by 6 bases, with 18 bases between the two germline ends. This CDR3 spans 17 amino acids. Germline CDR1 and CDR2: MGHRA and YSYEKL. The CDR3 nucleotides are TGCGCCAGCAGCCAAGAAAGGGGTTGGCAGGGGCCTCAGCCCCAGCATTTT. It specifies CASSQERGWQGPQPQHF.

V gene TRBV18 combines with J gene TRBJ2-7, with 15 bases identical to TRBD2. The J segment lost 2 bases and the V segment lost 4 bases, leaving 3 bases of the junction unmatched. The CDR3 has 16 amino acids. In germline, CDR1 is KGHSH, CDR2 LQKENI. The CDR3 loop reads CASSQGTSGRPYEQYF. For the CDR3, the DNA is TGTGCCAGCTCACAGGGGACTAGCGGGAGGCCCTACGAGCAGTACTTC.

This clonotype has more than one count but fewer than ten. The gene calls are TRBV3-1 and TRBJ2-6; the D is unclear. V was trimmed by 1 base and J by 0 bases, leaving 16 bases between them. Germline V gives CDR1 LGHDT, CDR2 YNNKEL (reference sequence). This CDR3 contains 19 residues. The CDR3 DNA follows: TGTGCCAGCAGCCAAGGGGAAGCGACATATTACTCTGGGGCCAACGTCCTGACTTTC. Protein: CASSQGEATYYSGANVLTF.

The chain's CDR3 is CSVEGGVREKLFF. The CDR3 DNA follows: TGCAGCGTTGAAGGGGGGGTCCGTGAAAAACTGTTTTTT. The rearrangement links TRBV29-1 to TRBJ1-4; D is possibly TRBD1 (5 bases). The germline V and J ends were trimmed by 1 base and 7 bases, with 10 bases remaining between them. The CDR3 is 13 residues long. Looked up from germline, CDR1 is SQVTM and CDR2 is ANQGSEA.

The chain is built from TRBV6-1 and TRBJ2-3, with D tentatively TRBD1 or TRBD2 (5 bases each). The CDR3 length is 15 residues. The germline V and J ends were trimmed by 3 bases and 5 bases, with 15 bases remaining between them. Germline V lookup: CDR1 MNHNS, CDR2 SASEGT. CDR3 sequence reads: CASSDGFTRGDTQYF. In DNA form, the CDR3 reads TGTGCCAGCAGTGATGGCTTCACTAGGGGAGATACGCAGTATTTT.

The chain has TRBV5-1 and TRBJ2-7; D is possibly TRBD1 or TRBD2 (7 bases each). V lost 4 bases and J lost 0, with 20 bases in between. Per the germline V gene, CDR1 is SGHRS and CDR2 is YFSETQ. This CDR3 region has 17 residues. The CDR3 sequence: CASSVDQGGFSSYEQYF. CDR3 coding DNA: TGCGCCAGCAGCGTAGACCAGGGGGGGTTTAGCTCCTACGAGCAGTACTTC.

V is TRBV6-5 and J is TRBJ1-6, with D tentatively TRBD1 (5 bases). Trimming left V 4 bases short and J 7 bases short, with 8 bases between. From germline, CDR1 is MNHEY and CDR2 SVGAGI. CDR3 length: 13 amino acids. CDR3 residues: CASSSRDNSPLHF. The DNA of the CDR3 is TGTGCCAGCAGTTCCAGGGACAATTCACCCCTCCACTTT.

This chain uses TRBV7-2 with TRBJ2-7; 8 bases fit TRBD1. Germline V CDR1 and CDR2: SGHTA, FQGNSA. The ends lost 0 bases at V and 2 bases at J; junction bases unmatched: 6. This CDR3 region has 16 residues. CDR3 bases: TGTGCCAGCAGCTTAGCGCGGGACAGGCCAACCTACGAGCAGTACTTC. Encoded protein: CASSLARDRPTYEQYF.

This clonotype has just a few counts. V gene TRBV7-8 combines with J gene TRBJ2-7; D unclear. Germline CDR1 and CDR2: SGHVS and FQNEAQ. V lost 4 bases, J lost 4 bases, and 8 bases lay in between. The CDR3 totals 12 residues. CDR3 DNA sequence: TGTGCCAGCAGCTCCGACCATTACGAGCAGTACTTC. Translation: CASSSDHYEQYF.

V and J are TRBV24-1 and TRBJ2-1, with a possible D match to TRBD2 (6 bases). The germline gives CDR1 KGHDR, CDR2 SFDVKD. This CDR3 spans 13 amino acids. V was cut by 10 bases and J by 0 bases, with 9 bases left in between. For the CDR3, the DNA is TGTGCCACGGGACTCGGCTCCTACAATGAGCAGTTCTTC. It yields the protein CATGLGSYNEQFF.

V gene TRBV7-2 combines with J gene TRBJ2-1; a weak D match, TRBD1 (5 bases). CDR1 is SGHTA and CDR2 is FQGNSA in the germline V gene. V was shortened by 3 bases and J by 2 bases, with 11 bases between the two germline ends. The CDR3 sequence is 15 residues long. DNA for the CDR3: TGTGCCAGCAGCTTCGACAGTGTTCCCTACAATGAGCAGTTCTTC. It encodes CASSFDSVPYNEQFF.

J is TRBJ1-6 and V is TRBV30; no clear D gene. CDR3 length: 14 amino acids. Per germline, CDR1 GTSNPN and CDR2 SVGIG (reference sequence). V lost 2 bases to trimming and J lost 0 bases, with 5 bases between them. The CDR3 DNA follows: TGTGCCTGGAGTTCGGACTCCTATAATTCACCCCTCCACTTT. This gives the protein CAWSSDSYNSPLHF.

This clonotype was counted only a few times. The genes are TRBV11-2 and TRBJ2-3; D gene ambiguous. CDR3 length: 15 residues. Germline CDR1 and CDR2: SGHAT and FQNNGV. Trimming shortened V by 2 bases and J by 1 base, and 10 bases separated the two germline ends. CDR3 amino acids: CASSLIFPGTDTQYF. The CDR3 nucleotides are TGTGCCAGCAGCTTAATCTTTCCAGGCACAGATACGCAGTATTTT. Looking up the rest from reference TRBV11-2 and TRBJ2-3 gives the full variable domain: EAGVAQSPRYKIIEKRQSVAFWCNPISGHATLYWYQQILGQGPKLLIQFQNNGVVDDSQLPKDRFSAERLKGVDSTLKIQPAKLEDSAVYLCASSLIFPGTDTQYFGPGTRLTVL.

V and J are TRBV28 and TRBJ1-6, with TRBD1 matching 10 bases. Germline V gene sequence: CDR1 MDHEN, CDR2 SYDVKM. CDR3 length equals 15 residues. V dropped 2 bases and J dropped 6; count of bases not matched to a gene: 1. This chain's CDR3 is CASSLGDRGNSPLHF. Here the CDR3 DNA reads TGTGCCAGCAGTTTAGGGGACAGGGGTAATTCACCCCTCCACTTT. Variable domain in full (rest from reference TRBV28 and TRBJ1-6): DVKVTQSSRYLVKRTGEKVFLECVQDMDHENMFWYRQDPGLGLRLIYFSYDVKMKEKGDIPEGYSVSREKKERFSLILESASTNQTSMYLCASSLGDRGNSPLHFGNGTRLTVT.

J is TRBJ1-2 and V is TRBV18; D is undetermined. CDR1 and CDR2 (germline): KGHSH, LQKENI. V lost 4 bases and J 4 bases, leaving 7 bases between the germline ends. The CDR3 is made up of 12 amino acids. CDR3 DNA sequence: TGTGCCAGCTCACAAAGTCTCTATGGCTACACCTTC. This sequence encodes CASSQSLYGYTF.

This clonotype was detected a few times. The chain employs TRBV20-1 and TRBJ1-5; TRBD1 is a possible D gene (5 bases). Germline lookup yields CDR1 DFQATT and CDR2 SNEGSKA (reference sequence). The CDR3 has 15 residues. Trimming removed 4 bases at V and 1 base at J, with 14 bases between. The CDR3 sequence is CSATSGGLSNQPQHF. The CDR3 DNA reads TGCAGTGCTACCTCTGGGGGTTTGAGCAATCAGCCCCAGCATTTT.